This T cell receptor (beta chain) was recorded in a study of CD8+ T cells in alopecia areata. The study, taken as a whole, reports: Relative to normal scalp, lesional scalp, especially alopecia totalis/universalis, showed higher clonality. Normal skin's resident alphabeta T cells are sequenced alongside lesional scalp T cells.

As regards this clone: What it binds is not known.

Collection of lesional scalp punch biopsies and peripheral blood was performed in alopecia areata patients. Using a FACSAria, the CD4+ and CD8+ T cells were sorted from the PBMCs. After isolation, RNA underwent reverse transcription to generate cDNA as the sequencing template. Produced via immunoSEQ multiplex PCR; TCRdb's table is partial and in-frame only. Of 160,000 or so clones in the sample, around half were seen once. CDR3 length: 16 residues. The V gene's germline CDR1 is MNHEY and CDR2 SMNVEV (reference sequence). Trimming removed 5 bases at V and 1 base at J, with 18 bases between. The sequence derives from a human donor with alopecia areata. The chain joins TRBV27 to TRBJ2-7, with D perhaps matching TRBD1 or TRBD2 (5 bases each). Source: CD8+ T cells sorted from blood, taken at week 0. The CDR3 sequence is CASSPSTADISYEQYF. CDR3 coding DNA: TGTGCCAGCAGTCCTTCTACAGCGGACATTTCCTACGAGCAGTACTTC.